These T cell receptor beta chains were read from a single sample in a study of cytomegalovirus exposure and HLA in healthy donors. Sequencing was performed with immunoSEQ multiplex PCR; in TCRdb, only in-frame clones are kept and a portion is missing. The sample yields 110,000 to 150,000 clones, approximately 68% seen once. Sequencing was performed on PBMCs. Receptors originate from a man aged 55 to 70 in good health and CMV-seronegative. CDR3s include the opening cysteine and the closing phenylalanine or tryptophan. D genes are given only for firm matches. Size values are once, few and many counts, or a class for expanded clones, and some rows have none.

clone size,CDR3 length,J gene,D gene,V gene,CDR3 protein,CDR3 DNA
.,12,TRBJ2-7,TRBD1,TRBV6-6,CASKGAGDEQYF,TGTGCCAGCAAGGGGGCCGGGGACGAGCAGTACTTC
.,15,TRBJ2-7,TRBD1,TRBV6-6,CASSLQGGSSYEQYF,TGTGCCAGCAGCCTACAGGGGGGTAGCTCCTACGAGCAGTACTTC
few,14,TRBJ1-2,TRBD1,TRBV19,CASSIRTGIDGYTF,TGTGCCAGTAGTATAAGGACAGGGATCGATGGCTACACCTTC
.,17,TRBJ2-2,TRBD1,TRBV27,CASWYADRGGTAGELFF,TGTGCCAGCTGGTACGCCGACAGGGGAGGAACGGCCGGGGAGCTGTTTTTT
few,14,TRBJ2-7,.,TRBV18,CASSPTDNSYEQYF,TGTGCCAGCTCACCGACGGACAACTCCTACGAGCAGTACTTC
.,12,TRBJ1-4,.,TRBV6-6,CASSAINEKLFF,TGTGCCAGCAGTGCTATTAATGAAAAACTGTTTTTT
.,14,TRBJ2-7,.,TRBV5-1,CASSLAWLSYEQYF,TGCGCCAGCAGCTTGGCCTGGCTCTCCTACGAGCAGTACTTC
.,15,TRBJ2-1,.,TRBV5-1,CASSLGPSSYNEQFF,TGCGCCAGCAGCCTCGGTCCTAGCTCCTACAATGAGCAGTTCTTC
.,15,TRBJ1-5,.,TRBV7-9,CASIVGGLELQPQHF,TGTGCCAGCATCGTAGGGGGTCTAGAGCTTCAGCCCCAGCATTTT
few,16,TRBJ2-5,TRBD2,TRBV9,CASSPDPLAGGNPQYF,TGTGCCAGCAGCCCCGACCCCCTAGCGGGAGGGAACCCGCAGTACTTC
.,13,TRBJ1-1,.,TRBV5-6,CASTMGANREAFF,TGTGCCAGCACTATGGGAGCTAACCGCGAGGCTTTCTTT
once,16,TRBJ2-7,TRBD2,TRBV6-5,CASSYLASGGFYEQYF,TGTGCCAGCAGTTATCTCGCTAGCGGGGGATTCTACGAGCAGTACTTC
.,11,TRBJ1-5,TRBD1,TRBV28,CAGSFGQGKHF,TGTGCCGGCAGTTTCGGACAGGGGAAGCATTTT
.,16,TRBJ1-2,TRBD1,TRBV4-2,CASSQDSEAGGDGYTF,TGTGCCAGCAGCCAAGATAGTGAGGCAGGGGGTGATGGCTACACCTTC
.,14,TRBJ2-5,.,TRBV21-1,CASSMRTGKETQYF,TGTGCCAGCAGCATGCGGACAGGGAAAGAGACCCAGTACTTC
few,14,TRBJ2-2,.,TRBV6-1,CASSEVGGAGELFF,TGTGCCAGCAGTGAAGTGGGGGGTGCCGGGGAGCTGTTTTTT
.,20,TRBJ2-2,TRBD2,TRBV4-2,CASSQERKASGSTNTGELFF,TGTGCCAGCAGCCAAGAAAGAAAAGCTAGCGGGAGTACTAACACCGGGGAGCTGTTTTTT
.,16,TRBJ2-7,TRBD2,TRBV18,CASSPEWAGGGYEQYF,TGTGCCAGCTCACCAGAGTGGGCGGGAGGGGGCTACGAGCAGTACTTC
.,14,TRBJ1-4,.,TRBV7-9,CASSFGSHNEKLFF,TGTGCCAGCAGCTTTGGGAGTCATAATGAAAAACTGTTTTTT
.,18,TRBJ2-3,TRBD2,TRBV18,CASSSYGRTSGSRDTQYF,TGTGCCAGCTCATCATACGGACGGACTAGCGGGAGTCGAGATACGCAGTATTTT
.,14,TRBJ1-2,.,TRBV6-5,CASSPEEGAIGYTF,TGTGCCAGCAGCCCCGAAGAGGGCGCAATTGGCTACACCTTC
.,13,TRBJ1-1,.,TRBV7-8,CASSLVGGSEAFF,TGTGCCAGCAGCTTAGTCGGGGGTTCTGAAGCTTTCTTT
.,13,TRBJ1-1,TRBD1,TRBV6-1,CASSEGDRASAFF,TGTGCCAGCAGTGAGGGGGACAGGGCATCAGCTTTCTTT
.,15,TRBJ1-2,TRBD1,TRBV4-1,CASSQGSQGSYGYTF,TGCGCCAGCAGCCAAGGTTCACAGGGGAGTTATGGCTACACCTTC
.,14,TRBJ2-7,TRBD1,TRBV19,CASSIGQGGYEQYF,TGTGCCAGTAGTATTGGACAGGGGGGCTACGAGCAGTACTTC
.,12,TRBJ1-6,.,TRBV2,CASSGLNSPLHF,TGTGCCAGCAGTGGTCTGAATTCACCCCTCCACTTT
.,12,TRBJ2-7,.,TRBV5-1,CASSPSRYEQYF,TGCGCCAGCAGCCCCTCTAGGTACGAGCAGTACTTC
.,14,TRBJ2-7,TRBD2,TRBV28,CASSLGGERNEQYF,TGTGCCAGCAGCCTGGGGGGGGAGCGGAACGAGCAGTACTTC
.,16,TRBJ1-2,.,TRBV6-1,CASSGTNLGAGYGYTF,TGTGCCAGCAGTGGTACAAACCTTGGGGCCGGGTATGGCTACACCTTC
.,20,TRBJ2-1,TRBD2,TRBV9,CASSASGTSGSEYFYNEQFF,TGTGCCAGCAGCGCCTCCGGGACTAGCGGGAGTGAGTACTTCTACAATGAGCAGTTCTTC
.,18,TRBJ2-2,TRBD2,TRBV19,CASSIGGESGSYTGELFF,TGTGCCAGTAGTATAGGGGGCGAGAGCGGGAGTTACACCGGGGAGCTGTTTTTT
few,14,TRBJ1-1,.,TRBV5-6,CASRPGRSHTEAFF,TGTGCCAGCAGGCCCGGGAGGAGTCACACTGAAGCTTTCTTT
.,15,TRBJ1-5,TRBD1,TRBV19,CASSPWDRKGQPQHF,TGTGCCAGTAGTCCGTGGGACAGGAAAGGGCAGCCCCAGCATTTT
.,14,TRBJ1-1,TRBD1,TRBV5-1,CASSLLAGQGEAFF,TGCGCCAGCAGCTTGTTGGCGGGACAGGGTGAGGCTTTCTTT
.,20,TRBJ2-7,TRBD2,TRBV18,CASSPQQPRTSGRGSYEQYF,TGTGCCAGCTCACCACAGCAACCGCGGACTAGCGGGAGAGGGTCCTACGAGCAGTACTTC
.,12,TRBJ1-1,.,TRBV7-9,CSVDTVNTEAFF,TGTTCCGTGGACACCGTGAACACTGAAGCTTTCTTT
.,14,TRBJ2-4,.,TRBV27,CASSGLGSKNIQYF,TGTGCCAGCAGTGGACTGGGGTCCAAAAACATTCAGTACTTC
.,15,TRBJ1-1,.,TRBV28,CASTASWGQGAEAFF,TGTGCCAGCACTGCTTCATGGGGTCAGGGCGCTGAAGCTTTCTTT
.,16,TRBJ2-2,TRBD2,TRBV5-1,CASSLDLAVNTGELFF,TGCGCCAGCAGCTTGGACCTAGCGGTTAACACCGGGGAGCTGTTTTTT
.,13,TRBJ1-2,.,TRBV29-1,CSVRGGLNYGYTF,TGCAGCGTCCGGGGAGGCTTGAACTATGGCTACACCTTC
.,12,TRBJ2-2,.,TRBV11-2,CASSLYSGELFF,TGTGCCAGCAGCTTATATTCCGGGGAGCTGTTTTTT
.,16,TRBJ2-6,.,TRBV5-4,CASSLVRPGGANVLTF,TGTGCCAGCAGCTTGGTCAGACCGGGTGGGGCCAACGTCCTGACTTTC
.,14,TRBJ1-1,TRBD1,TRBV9,CASSITGVNTEAFF,TGTGCCAGCAGCATAACAGGGGTGAACACTGAAGCTTTCTTT
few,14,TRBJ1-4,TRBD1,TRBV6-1,CASRLGQGGEKLFF,TGTGCCAGCAGGTTGGGACAGGGTGGCGAAAAACTGTTTTTT
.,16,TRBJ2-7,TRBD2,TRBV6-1,CASSVPSSGSSYEQYF,TGTGCCAGCAGTGTCCCCTCTAGCGGGAGCTCCTACGAGCAGTACTTC
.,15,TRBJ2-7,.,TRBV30,CAWRVASAVSYEQYF,TGTGCCTGGAGAGTTGCTAGCGCCGTCTCCTACGAGCAGTACTTC
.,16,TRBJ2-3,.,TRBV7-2,CASSLGGADLTDTQYF,TGTGCCAGCAGCTTAGGGGGCGCGGACCTCACAGATACGCAGTATTTT
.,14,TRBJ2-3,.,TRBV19,CASSIAGSTDTQYF,TGTGCCAGTAGTATAGCGGGAAGCACAGATACGCAGTATTTT